This section outlines one T cell receptor beta chain sequence together with its context. Enrollees, 18 to 89 years old, lived in approximately 25 US areas. Measured with immunoSEQ multiplex PCR; TCRdb has only the in-frame clones, and not every one. The table has 190,000 or so clones, around 90% seen once. Trimming removed 3 bases at V and 4 bases at J, with 10 bases between. Germline CDR1 LNHDA, CDR2 SQIVND (reference sequence). The CDR3 is 13 amino acids. This sample stems from a study of blood T cell repertoires in COVID-19. The chain recombines TRBV19 with TRBJ2-7; a possible D gene is TRBD1 (5 bases). The specimen was PBMCs or T cells enriched from blood (not recorded which). This TCR derives from a woman in her twenties or thirties who had recovered from COVID-19. The CDR3 DNA follows: TGTGCCAGTAGTATTGAAAAGGGGTACGAGCAGTACTTC. Translated: CASSIEKGYEQYF.